The 5 T cell receptor beta chains below come from one sample, sequenced in a study of T cell responses to AZD1222 COVID-19 vaccine. Data came from immunoSEQ multiplex PCR; TCRdb stores just in-frame clones and leaves some out. The sample lists about 120,000 clones, roughly 88% occurring once. The sample in question was peripheral blood, obtained on day 0 of MenACWY control vaccination. All receptors come from an adult in good health.

The chain uses TRBV13 and TRBJ2-7; 8 bases fit TRBD1. From germline, CDR1 is PRHDT and CDR2 FYEKMQ (reference sequence). The CDR3 length is 14 residues. V dropped 3 bases and J dropped 7; count of bases not matched to a gene: 8. Written as DNA, the CDR3 is TGTGCCAGCAGCTTCACCGGGACAGGCGAGGAGCAGTACTTC. The encoded protein is CASSFTGTGEEQYF.

This clone was seen only once. The chain recombines TRBV5-1 with TRBJ2-5, with 10 bases matching TRBD2. CDR3 length equals 14 residues. Germline-derived CDR1 and CDR2 are SGHRS and YFSETQ. With V trimmed by 0 bases and J by 4 bases, 0 bases remained unmatched. This CDR3 reads CASSLGLAGETQYF. DNA of the CDR3: TGCGCCAGCAGCTTGGGACTAGCGGGAGAGACCCAGTACTTC.

This chain links TRBV18 with TRBJ1-2, with TRBD1 matching 7 bases. J lost 2 bases, V lost 3 bases, and 3 bases had no gene match. The CDR3 runs to 14 residues. Per germline, CDR1 KGHSH and CDR2 LQKENI. The CDR3, as DNA: TGTGCCAGCTCACCCCAGACAGGGAACTATGGCTACACCTTC. Encoded protein: CASSPQTGNYGYTF.

V usage is TRBV5-1 and J usage is TRBJ1-4; no firm D call. The CDR3 covers 13 residues. Germline V gives CDR1 SGHRS, CDR2 YFSETQ. V was pared by 7 bases and J by 3 bases, with 10 bases between. The CDR3 spells CASSGSSNEKLFF. The CDR3 DNA reads as TGCGCCAGCTCGGGTTCTTCTAATGAAAAACTGTTTTTT.

This clone was seen once. The chain employs TRBV6-5 and TRBJ2-1; TRBD2 might be the D (6 bases). In germline, CDR1 is MNHEY, CDR2 SVGAGI. Between the trimmed V and J ends, which lost 8 bases and 6 bases, there was a span of 14 bases. This CDR3 is 13 amino acids long. This CDR3 is CASGGAGRNEQFF. The CDR3, as DNA: TGTGCCAGCGGCGGGGCGGGGCGCAATGAGCAGTTCTTC.